The 24 T cell receptor beta chains below were found in one sample sequenced in a study of blood T cell repertoires in COVID-19. The table came from immunoSEQ multiplex PCR; TCRdb's copy has only in-frame clones and leaves some out. The sample lists 110,000 or so clones; about 90% were seen once. Material for sequencing was peripheral blood. All receptors derive from a woman in her forties or fifties with acute or convalescent COVID-19.

The rearrangement joins TRBV10-3 to TRBJ2-7; 9 nucleotides align to TRBD2. Germline CDR1 and CDR2: ENHRY and SYGVKD. V shed 2 bases and J 9 bases; nucleotides not matched to a gene: 5. CDR3 length: 13 residues. CDR3 DNA sequence: TGTGCCATCAGTGAGACCAGAGCGGGAGGGCAGTACTTC. Encoded protein: CAISETRAGGQYF.

This sequence joins TRBV2 and TRBJ1-3; D gene ambiguous. The CDR3 has 17 amino acids. Germline CDR1 is SNHLY and CDR2 is FYNNEI. Trimming took 8 bases from V and 0 from J, leaving 20 bases between them. In DNA form, the CDR3 reads TGTGCCAGCCACCCCGGACTCGGGTTGAGCTCTGGAAACACCATATATTTT. As protein: CASHPGLGLSSGNTIYF. Variable domain in full (rest from reference TRBV2 and TRBJ1-3): EPEVTQTPSHQVTQMGQEVILRCVPISNHLYFYWYRQILGQKVEFLVSFYNNEISEKSEIFDDQFSVERPDGSNFTLKIRSTKLEDSAMYFCASHPGLGLSSGNTIYFGEGSWLTVV.

This clone was counted a few times. This chain joins TRBV9 and TRBJ1-3; 7 positions match TRBD1. Per the germline V gene, CDR1 is SGDLS and CDR2 is YYNGEE. V lost 2 bases to trimming and J lost 2 bases; unmatched junction nucleotides: 4. This CDR3 contains 15 residues. CDR3 sequence (DNA): TGTGCCAGCAGCGTCAGGGGGAATGCTGGAAACACCATATATTTT. It codes for CASSVRGNAGNTIYF.

The table lists this clone with a count of one. The chain has TRBV3-1 (or the pseudogene TRBV3-2) and TRBJ2-5; 14 bases agree with TRBD2. Unmatched junction bases numbered 4, after V lost 4 bases and J lost 3 bases. Germline CDR1 and CDR2: LGHDT and YNNKEL (reference sequence). The CDR3 runs 16 residues. The CDR3 loop reads CASSPSTSGREETQYF. CDR3 sequence (DNA): TGTGCCAGCAGCCCGTCGACTAGCGGGAGGGAAGAGACCCAGTACTTC.

This rearrangement joins TRBV4-1 to TRBJ2-1; TRBD2 aligns across 9 bases. Germline assignment: CDR1 MGHRA and CDR2 YSYEKL. CDR3 length equals 17 residues. Germline trimming cut 0 bases from V and 4 bases from J; bases unmatched to any gene: 7. For the CDR3, the DNA is TGCGCCAGCAGCCAAGATAATGGACTAGCGTTATACAATGAGCAGTTCTTC. Translated, it gives CASSQDNGLALYNEQFF.

The rearrangement links TRBV5-4 to TRBJ2-7, with 15 positions matching TRBD2. Germline V gene data show CDR1 as SGHNT and CDR2 as YYREEE (reference sequence). Trimming cost V 4 bases and J 7 bases; bases outside gene matches: 9. The CDR3 totals 16 residues. Here the CDR3 reads CASSIGLAGGPREQYF. CDR3 nucleotides: TGTGCCAGCAGCATTGGACTAGCGGGGGGGCCGAGGGAGCAGTACTTC. Full variable domain (remainder filled in from reference TRBV5-4 and TRBJ2-7): ETGVTQSPTHLIKTRGQQVTLRCSSQSGHNTVSWYQQALGQGPQFIFQYYREEENGRGNFPPRFSGLQFPNYSSELNVNALELDDSALYLCASSIGLAGGPREQYFGPGTRLTVT.

DNA for the CDR3: TGTGCCAGCAGCTCCCGACAGAACACTGAAGCTTTCTTT. Protein product: CASSSRQNTEAFF. The J gene is TRBJ1-1, the V gene TRBV11-2; D unclear. V lost 4 bases and J lost 1, with 7 bases in between. The CDR3 runs 13 residues. The germline CDR1 and CDR2 sequences are SGHAT and FQNNGV.

V and J are TRBV24-1 and TRBJ1-2; TRBD1 matches at 8 bases. CDR3 length: 16 residues. Germline assignment: CDR1 KGHDR and CDR2 SFDVKD. Trimming cost V 4 bases and J 2 bases; bases outside gene matches: 8. CDR3 amino acids: CATSDDGTGGNYGYTF. The DNA of the CDR3 is TGTGCCACCAGTGACGACGGGACAGGAGGAAACTATGGCTACACCTTC.

The CDR3 loop reads CASRLGQQQETQYF. The DNA of the CDR3 is TGTGCCAGCAGACTTGGACAGCAACAAGAGACCCAGTACTTC. The V and J genes are TRBV5-6 and TRBJ2-5, with TRBD1 as a possible D gene (6 bases). The germline V gene encodes CDR1 SGHDT and CDR2 YYEEEE. With 5 bases removed from V and 2 bases from J, the gap between germline ends came to 13 bases. This CDR3 spans 14 amino acids.

The chain uses TRBV5-5 and TRBJ1-2, with D uncertain. The V gene lost 2 bases and the J gene lost 8 bases, with 10 bases spanning the gap. CDR1 is SGHKS, CDR2 YYEKEE, per germline (reference sequence). The CDR3 loop spans 12 amino acids. The CDR3 DNA is TGTGCCAGCAGCTTTAATGGGAGGGGCTACACCTTC. Protein product: CASSFNGRGYTF.

This clone showed up just once. The CDR3 coding sequence is TGTGCCAGCAGTCCCTTCGGGAACACTGAAGCTTTCTTT. Translated, it gives CASSPFGNTEAFF. The gene calls are TRBV28 and TRBJ1-1, with D hard to call. Germline lookup yields CDR1 MDHEN and CDR2 SYDVKM. The CDR3 sequence is 13 residues long. V was shortened by 5 bases and J by 1 base, with 8 bases between the two germline ends.

The chain uses TRBV10-3 and TRBJ1-1, with 10 bases lining up with TRBD1. J lost 0 bases, V lost 2 bases, and 0 bases had no gene match. Germline CDR1 and CDR2: ENHRY and SYGVKD. The CDR3 contains 15 residues. The CDR3 sequence is CAISEDRGLNTEAFF. DNA of the CDR3: TGTGCCATCAGTGAGGACAGGGGGCTGAACACTGAAGCTTTCTTT.

V is TRBV6-6 and J is TRBJ1-4; D call uncertain. This CDR3 has 16 amino acids. Germline loops: CDR1 MNHNY, CDR2 SVGAGI (reference sequence). The ends were cut back, 0 bases at V and 8 bases at J, with 16 bases in the middle. The CDR3 bases are TGTGCCAGCAGTTACTCGAGGGTGACTCCCGGAGAAAAACTGTTTTTT. This encodes CASSYSRVTPGEKLFF.

The chain uses TRBV4-3 and TRBJ2-2; no definite D call. CDR1 and CDR2 (germline): LGHNA, YSLEER. The CDR3 sequence is 16 residues long. The V end lost 0 bases, the J end lost 1 base, and 9 bases lay between the germline ends. CDR3 protein: CASSQELGRNTGELFF. CDR3 in DNA: TGCGCCAGCAGCCAAGAACTGGGCAGGAACACCGGGGAGCTGTTTTTT.

The sample holds one count of this clone. This chain connects TRBV19 to TRBJ1-5; tentative D call: TRBD1 (6 bases). The germline CDR1 and CDR2 sequences are LNHDA and SQIVND (reference sequence). This CDR3 has 13 residues. V shed 5 bases and J shed 7 bases, with 12 bases lying between them. The CDR3 reads CASSPGEGQPQHF. Here the CDR3 DNA reads TGTGCCAGTAGTCCAGGGGAAGGACAGCCCCAGCATTTT.

J is TRBJ2-7 and V is TRBV6-6, with 9 bases that match TRBD2. The V gene end was trimmed by 8 bases and the J gene end by 5 bases; junction bases not matched to a gene: 4. The CDR3 runs to 12 residues. Looked up from germline, CDR1 is MNHNY and CDR2 is SVGAGI (reference sequence). The DNA for the CDR3 is TGTGCCAGCCTAGCGGGGATAAACGAGCAGTACTTC. Its protein product is CASLAGINEQYF.

The chain is built from TRBV9 and TRBJ2-1; D is unclear. Germline-derived CDR1 and CDR2 are SGDLS and YYNGEE. Trimming cost V 1 base and J 0 bases, with 11 bases left between them. This CDR3 spans 16 amino acids. CDR3 in DNA: TGTGCCAGCAGCGTACCCCCAACCGGCTCCTACAATGAGCAGTTCTTC. Amino acid sequence: CASSVPPTGSYNEQFF. Full variable domain (missing parts from reference TRBV9 and TRBJ2-1): DSGVTQTPKHLITATGQRVTLRCSPRSGDLSVYWYQQSLDQGLQFLIQYYNGEERAKGNILERFSAQQFPDLHSELNLSSLELGDSALYFCASSVPPTGSYNEQFFGPGTRLTVL.

The chain joins TRBV6-5 to TRBJ1-2; no reliable D call. Germline CDR1 is MNHEY and CDR2 is SVGAGI. Trimming removed 7 bases at V and 4 bases at J, with 19 bases between. This CDR3 region has 15 residues. The CDR3 DNA reads as TGTGCCAGCACCTTACGGGTTTCGACCACCTATGGCTACACCTTC. Protein: CASTLRVSTTYGYTF.

The chain links TRBV6-5 to TRBJ1-1; the D is unclear. Germline-derived CDR1 and CDR2 are MNHEY and SVGAGI. This CDR3 comprises 11 residues. The ends were cut back, 6 bases at V and 1 base at J, with 3 bases in the middle. The CDR3 reads CASSRNTEAFF. CDR3 nucleotide sequence: TGTGCCAGCAGCCGGAACACTGAAGCTTTCTTT.

This chain joins TRBV6-5 and TRBJ1-5, with 9 bases identical to TRBD1. Germline V lookup: CDR1 MNHEY, CDR2 SVGAGI. The V and J ends lost 4 bases and 6 bases, in that order; junction bases with no gene match: 4. The CDR3 is made up of 14 amino acids. The CDR3 nucleotides read TGTGCCAGCAGTTCCGGACAGGGGAGTCAGCCCCAGCATTTT. Residues: CASSSGQGSQPQHF.

The chain links TRBV9 to TRBJ1-5; D may be TRBD1 (5 bases). V dropped 0 bases and J dropped 6 bases, with 10 bases sitting between them. CDR3 size: 14 residues. Germline V gene sequence: CDR1 SGDLS, CDR2 YYNGEE. The CDR3 loop reads CASSVGGGSQPQHF. As DNA, the CDR3 is TGTGCCAGCAGCGTAGGTGGGGGGAGTCAGCCCCAGCATTTT.

The V call is TRBV12-3 or TRBV12-4, the J call TRBJ2-7, with D unclear. CDR3 length equals 11 residues. Trimming removed 6 bases from V and 1 base from J, with 4 bases in between. The CDR3 DNA reads TGTGCCAGCAGCCAATCCTACGAGCAGTACTTC. It encodes CASSQSYEQYF.

The chain is built from TRBV12-3 or TRBV12-4 and TRBJ1-2; no reliable D call. V was shortened by 4 bases and J by 4 bases, with 4 bases between the two germline ends. The CDR3 runs 11 residues. The CDR3 sequence is CASSSFYGYTF. The CDR3 region has the DNA TGTGCCAGCAGTTCGTTCTATGGCTACACCTTC.

This chain connects TRBV9 to TRBJ2-1; a possible D gene is TRBD2 (6 bases). Germline V gene lookup returns CDR1 SGDLS and CDR2 YYNGEE. V lost 8 bases to trimming and J lost 5 bases, with 17 bases between them. CDR3 length equals 14 residues. In DNA form, the CDR3 reads TGTGCCAGTACCCCGGGGGAGAGGGACAATGAGCAGTTCTTC. Translation gives CASTPGERDNEQFF.